This TCR beta chain appears in the sequencing data of a study of response to subunit inactivated influenza vaccine. Overall study findings and caveats: Each seasonal flu vaccination may recruit only limited new T cells, authors suggested.

V lost 1 base to trimming and J lost 9 bases, with 15 bases between them. The CDR3 contains 14 residues. Germline V gene data show CDR1 as SGHDN and CDR2 as FVKESK. This clonotype showed up just a few times. The antigen is unknown. TCRdb re-derived calls from the RT-PCR reads in MiXCR, one entry per CDR3 protein. This sample has fewer than 250,000 distinct CDR3 sequences, with around an eighth found just once. Sequenced here: CD8+ T cells sorted from PBMCs, sampled more than 4 days after vaccination. The receptor's source is a man aged 45-60 years who received an inactivated influenza vaccine. This sequence joins TRBV14 and TRBJ2-5, with D perhaps matching TRBD2 (5 bases). CDR3 DNA sequence: TGTGCCAGCAGCCAAGTGGACGGGGTTGGGGCCCAGTACTTC. Translation gives CASSQVDGVGAQYF.